What follows describes a single T cell receptor beta chain. This clonotype was seen many times. Its antigen has not been determined. Nothing much larger sits one base from this clone, and base qualities are not available. The sample originates from a study of T cells in Graves' hyperthyroidism and ophthalmopathy (dated by TCRdb to 2018 to 2020). Background for the entire study: Peripheral blood samples were taken at the time of initial diagnosis, prior to any treatment. A discovery cohort of around 98 patients, roughly 45 with Graves' ophthalmopathy and about 58 with stable Graves' hyperthyroidism, was used to find distinguishing TCR V-J signatures. Prospective prediction of ophthalmopathy was tested in an independent validation cohort of fewer than 20 hyperthyroidism patients and 15 to 17 patients who later progressed to ophthalmopathy. Thyroid tissue and blood T-cell repertoires from about six Graves' hyperthyroidism patients were also compared in the study. The 75 to 100 discovery patients were randomly divided into training and test sets at a 7:3 ratio. Following sampling, methimazole starting at 30 mg daily was given to hyperthyroidism patients, and high-dose intravenous methylprednisolone was given to ophthalmopathy patients. TCR Vbeta CDR3 sequencing of approximately 140 peripheral blood samples (more than 40 ophthalmopathy, some 75 hyperthyroidism and around 17 progressor patients) is reported in the paper.

The TCR beta CDR3 regions were amplified from RNA transcripts. The TCR CDR3 was subjected to a first round of RT-PCR using the HTBI primer set and the Qiagen OneStep RT-PCR kit. Libraries were constructed in a second round of multiplex PCR, after which size selection and purification were performed. The libraries were sequenced on an Illumina HiSeq2000 using paired-end 100 bp reads. The study's processing was this. SOAPnuke was used to process the raw data, throwing out any read that contained adapters or uncalled bases, had a mean Phred below 15, or lacked an exact constant-primer or identifier match. High-quality paired reads were merged with COPE v1.2.5, and unique nucleotide sequences were defined as clonotypes. Clonotypes were aligned to IMGT TRBV, TRBD and TRBJ reference segments using MiTCR v1.1. Analysis was restricted to V-J combinations with a frequency above 0.0001, which covered just over 98% of repertoires. The TCS score was defined as the ratio of F50 (clonal expansion) to E x V (chaos), calculated using BLOSUM62-based TCRdist between CDR3 peptides within each V-J. Welch's t-statistics and random forest reduced around 550 V-J features to about 13, which were used in a naive Bayes classifier (R e1071). Clones were called with MiXCR by TCRdb after fastp trimmed the public reads at Q25, and only in-frame beta chains were retained. Identical CDR3 proteins give one entry, which carries the most common genes and DNA. In this record, the V and J calls reflect TCRdb's handling and not the investigators' own analysis. The sample contains hundreds of thousands of distinct CDR3 sequences, 15% to 17% of them found a single time. The ten largest clonotypes hold approximately 7.5% of the sample.

The germline V gene provides CDR1 SQVTM and CDR2 ANQGSEA. V is reduced by 2 bases and J by 5 bases, leaving a spacing of 13 bases between them. The CDR3 runs 14 residues from the cysteine to the phenylalanine. Only the CDR3 portion is preserved as DNA: 42 bases, with reading frame beginning at the first base. A patient counted as having stable Graves' hyperthyroidism if no progression to ophthalmopathy occurred over 18 months of follow-up. Hyperthyroidism patients were newly diagnosed, had a disease duration of under 2 months, and were aged 18 to 65 years. Patients with uncontrolled infections, other autoimmune diseases, pregnancy or lactation were excluded. Diagnoses were established on the basis of clinical symptoms, serum thyroxine and TRAb, thyroid ultrasound, and orbital computed tomography. PBMCs were separated from approximately 10 ml of fresh peripheral blood using Ficoll-Paque density gradient centrifugation. Total RNA was extracted using Trizol reagent, and RNA quality was assessed on an Agilent 2100 Bioanalyzer.

General conclusions and limits of the study: Blood samples also contained most of the expanded thyroid clonotypes (frequency above 0.001), which suggests that blood repertoires may reflect thyroid immune responses. Sample size was not statistically predetermined, and investigators were not blinded to group allocation. During validation, the model predicted progression to ophthalmopathy a median of approximately 6 months ahead of onset, with just under 71% sensitivity and roughly 72% specificity. Ophthalmopathy was separated from stable hyperthyroidism by a 13 V-J signature model, with over 85% sensitivity and roughly 81% specificity obtained in cross-validation and 80%/75% obtained in testing.

The rearrangement joined TRBV29-1 to TRBJ2-1, with the D call perhaps TRBD1 or TRBD2, each one matching 5 bases. The TCR was taken from a woman between 18 and 30 years old with Graves' hyperthyroidism. Sequenced input: blood. The nucleotide sequence reads as follows: TGCAGCGTTGAACGGGGCCTTGAGGACAATGAGCAGTTCTTC. The translation is CSVERGLEDNEQFF.